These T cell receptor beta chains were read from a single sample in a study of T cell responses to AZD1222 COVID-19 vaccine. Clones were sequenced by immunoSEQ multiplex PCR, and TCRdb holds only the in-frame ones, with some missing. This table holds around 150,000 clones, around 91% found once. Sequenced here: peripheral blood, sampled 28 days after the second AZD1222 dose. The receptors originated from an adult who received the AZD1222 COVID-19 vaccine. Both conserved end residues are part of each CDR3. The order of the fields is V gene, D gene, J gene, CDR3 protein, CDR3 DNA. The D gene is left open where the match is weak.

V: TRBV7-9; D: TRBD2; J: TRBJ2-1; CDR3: CASSPRSGAGEQFF; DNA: TGTGCCAGCAGCCCCCGCAGCGGGGCTGGCGAGCAGTTCTTC
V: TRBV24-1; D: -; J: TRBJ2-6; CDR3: CATSDFGSSGANVLTF; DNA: TGTGCCACCAGTGATTTCGGGAGCTCTGGGGCCAACGTCCTGACTTTC
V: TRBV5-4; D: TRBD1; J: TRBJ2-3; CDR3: CASSLAGQTDTQYF; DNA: TGTGCCAGCAGCTTGGCGGGACAGACAGATACGCAGTATTTT
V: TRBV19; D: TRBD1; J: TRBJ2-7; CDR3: CASSDTGTGPYEQYF; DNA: TGTGCCAGTAGTGACACCGGGACAGGGCCCTACGAGCAGTACTTC
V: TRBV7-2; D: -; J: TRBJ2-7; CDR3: CASSFTPPVKPYEQYF; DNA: TGTGCCAGCAGCTTCACCCCCCCCGTTAAACCCTACGAGCAGTACTTC
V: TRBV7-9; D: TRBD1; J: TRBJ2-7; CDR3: CASSTGTGYAEQYF; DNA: TGTGCCAGCAGCACCGGGACAGGGTATGCCGAGCAGTACTTC
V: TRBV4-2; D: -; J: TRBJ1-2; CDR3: CASSQGLGRDGYTF; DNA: TGTGCCAGCAGCCAAGGTTTGGGGCGGGATGGCTACACCTTC
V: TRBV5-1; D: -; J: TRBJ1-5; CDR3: CASSPGDGDPQPQHF; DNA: TGCGCCAGCAGCCCGGGGGACGGGGATCCTCAGCCCCAGCATTTT
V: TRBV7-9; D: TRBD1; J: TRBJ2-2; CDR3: CASSSRQGDTGELFF; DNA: TGTGCCAGCAGCAGCCGACAGGGAGACACCGGGGAGCTGTTTTTT
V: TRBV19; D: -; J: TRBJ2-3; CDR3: CASSITTAAGGTYTQYF; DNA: TGTGCCAGTAGTATCACCACGGCAGCCGGCGGGACCTATACGCAGTATTTT